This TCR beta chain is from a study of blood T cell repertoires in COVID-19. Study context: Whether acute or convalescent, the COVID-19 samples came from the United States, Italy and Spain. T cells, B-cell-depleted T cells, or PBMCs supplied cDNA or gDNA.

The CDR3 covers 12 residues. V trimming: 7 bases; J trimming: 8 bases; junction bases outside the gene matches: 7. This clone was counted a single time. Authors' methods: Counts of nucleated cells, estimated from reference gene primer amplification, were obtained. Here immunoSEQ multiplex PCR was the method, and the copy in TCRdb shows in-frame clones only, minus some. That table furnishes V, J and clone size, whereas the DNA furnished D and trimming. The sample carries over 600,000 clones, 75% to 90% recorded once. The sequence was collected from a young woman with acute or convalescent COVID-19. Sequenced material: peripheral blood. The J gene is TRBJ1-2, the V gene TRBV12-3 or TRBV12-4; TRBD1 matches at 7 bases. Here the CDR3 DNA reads TGTGCCAGCACCAGGGGGGAGTGGGGCTACACCTTC. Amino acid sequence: CASTRGEWGYTF.